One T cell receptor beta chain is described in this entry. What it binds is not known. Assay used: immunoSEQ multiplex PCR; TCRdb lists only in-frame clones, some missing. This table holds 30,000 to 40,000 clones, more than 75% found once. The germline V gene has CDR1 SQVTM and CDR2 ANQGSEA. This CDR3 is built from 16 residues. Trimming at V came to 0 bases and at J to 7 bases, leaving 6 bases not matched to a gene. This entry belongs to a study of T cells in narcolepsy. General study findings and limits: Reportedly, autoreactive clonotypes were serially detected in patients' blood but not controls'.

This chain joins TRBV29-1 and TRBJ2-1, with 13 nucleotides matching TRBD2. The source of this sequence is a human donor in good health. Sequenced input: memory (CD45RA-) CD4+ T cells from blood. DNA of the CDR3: TGCAGCGTTGAAGACACTAGCGGGAGGGCCAATAATGAGCAGTTCTTC. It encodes CSVEDTSGRANNEQFF.